Following are 5 T cell receptor beta chains from one sample sequenced in a study of Ad26.COV2.S vaccination and SARS-CoV-2 variants. Treatment denoted: around 19 received Ad26.COV2.S at low or high dose, single or two shots; roughly 5 received placebo; per-sample allocation not given. Sample collection was performed on day 63 after the first vaccine or placebo injection. The protocol was immunoSEQ multiplex PCR, while the TCRdb copy is restricted to in-frame clones and leaves out a portion. This table has 350,000 to 400,000 clones, around 91% appearing once. Material: peripheral blood, obtained in a trial of Ad26.COV2.S vaccine versus placebo. These receptors all stem from a person aged 18-65 years who received the Ad26.COV2.S COVID-19 vaccine or a placebo.

This chain connects TRBV11-3 to TRBJ2-3, with 11 nucleotides matching TRBD1. V gave up 5 bases and J gave up 6 bases; unmatched junction bases: 7. This CDR3 region has 15 residues. Germline CDR1 is SGHNT and CDR2 is YENEEA. The CDR3 is CASSPQGQGGDTQYF. DNA of the CDR3: TGTGCCAGCAGCCCCCAGGGACAGGGGGGGGATACGCAGTATTTT.

V gene TRBV19 combines with J gene TRBJ2-1; D is perhaps TRBD1 or TRBD2 (5 bases each). CDR3 size: 15 residues. With 3 bases removed from V and 6 bases from J, the gap between germline ends came to 15 bases. Germline CDR1 is LNHDA and CDR2 is SQIVND (reference sequence). For the CDR3, the DNA is TGTGCCAGTAGTATCCTACCGGGACCTACCAATGAGCAGTTCTTC. As protein: CASSILPGPTNEQFF.

The V gene is TRBV15, the J gene TRBJ2-4, with D tentatively TRBD2 (5 bases). The CDR3 sequence is 17 residues long. Germline values: CDR1 LNHNV, CDR2 YYDKDF (reference sequence). V gave up 5 bases and J gave up 0 bases, with 17 bases separating them. In nucleotides, the CDR3 is TGTGCCACCAGCGGTGGGAGAACTAGTACAGCCAAAAACATTCAGTACTTC. Protein product: CATSGGRTSTAKNIQYF.

V is TRBV6-1 and J is TRBJ2-7; 8 nucleotides align to TRBD1. The CDR3 contains 17 residues. The germline V gene has CDR1 MNHNS and CDR2 SASEGT. V gave up 4 bases and J gave up 2 bases; unmatched junction bases: 13. The CDR3: CASSGRNGTGRPYEQYF. The CDR3 nucleotides are TGTGCCAGCAGTGGCCGAAACGGGACAGGACGACCCTACGAGCAGTACTTC.

This clone was seen more than once but under ten times. V is TRBV4-2 and J is TRBJ2-7; D possibly corresponds to TRBD1 (5 bases). The ends were cut back, 0 bases at V and 1 base at J, with 13 bases in the middle. The CDR3 is 16 residues long. From germline, CDR1 is LGHNA and CDR2 YNFKEQ. This CDR3 is CASSQDHGSGSYEQYF. CDR3 DNA: TGTGCCAGCAGCCAAGATCACGGGTCAGGGTCCTACGAGCAGTACTTC.